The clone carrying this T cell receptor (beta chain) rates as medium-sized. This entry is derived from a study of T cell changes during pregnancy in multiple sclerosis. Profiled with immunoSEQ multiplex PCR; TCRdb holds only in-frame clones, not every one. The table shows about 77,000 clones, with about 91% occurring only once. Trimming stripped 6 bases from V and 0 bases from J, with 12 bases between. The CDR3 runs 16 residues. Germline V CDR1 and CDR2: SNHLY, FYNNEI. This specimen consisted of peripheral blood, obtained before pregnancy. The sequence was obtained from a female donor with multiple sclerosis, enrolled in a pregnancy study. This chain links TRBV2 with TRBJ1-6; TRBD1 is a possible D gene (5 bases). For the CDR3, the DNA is TGTGCCAGCAGAGGGGAGGGGAGCTCCTATAATTCACCCCTCCACTTT. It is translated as CASRGEGSSYNSPLHF. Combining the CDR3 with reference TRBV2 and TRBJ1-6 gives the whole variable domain EPEVTQTPSHQVTQMGQEVILRCVPISNHLYFYWYRQILGQKVEFLVSFYNNEISEKSEIFDDQFSVERPDGSNFTLKIRSTKLEDSAMYFCASRGEGSSYNSPLHFGNGTRLTVT.